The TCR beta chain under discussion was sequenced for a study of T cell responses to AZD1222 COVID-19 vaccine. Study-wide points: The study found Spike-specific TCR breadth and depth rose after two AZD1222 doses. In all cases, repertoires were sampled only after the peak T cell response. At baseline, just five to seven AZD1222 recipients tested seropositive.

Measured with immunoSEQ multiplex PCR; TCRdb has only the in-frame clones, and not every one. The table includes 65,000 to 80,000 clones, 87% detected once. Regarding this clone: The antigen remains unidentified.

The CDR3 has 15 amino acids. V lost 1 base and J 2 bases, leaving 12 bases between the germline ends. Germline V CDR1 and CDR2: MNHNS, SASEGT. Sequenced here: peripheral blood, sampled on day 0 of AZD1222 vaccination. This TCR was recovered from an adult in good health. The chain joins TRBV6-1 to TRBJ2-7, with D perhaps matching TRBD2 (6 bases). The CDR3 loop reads CASSEGPGTPYEQYF. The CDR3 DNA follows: TGTGCCAGCAGTGAAGGGCCAGGGACTCCCTACGAGCAGTACTTC.